Each of the 21 T cell receptor beta chains below was sequenced from the same sample in a study of long-term antiretroviral therapy in people with HIV (dated by TCRdb to the early 2020s). The immunoSEQ hsTCRB v3.0 assay was used at survey level resolution for TRB variable region sequencing. The table comes from immuneACCESS by way of TCRdb, which keeps in-frame sequences with V and J called. Part of the clones is missing from these tables; in studies checked, under half for an unresolved V gene and the rest for unknown reasons. This sample holds around 34,000 clones; roughly 79% were observed only once. The ten largest make up approximately 3.4% of the sample. Material: unsorted PBMCs, obtained 3 years after starting antiretroviral therapy. These receptors were taken from a man in his fifties with HIV.

The chain has TRBV5-1 and TRBJ2-3, with D possibly being TRBD1 (5 bases). The CDR3 is made up of 13 amino acids. V was shortened by 4 bases and J by 2 bases, with 8 bases between the two germline ends. Germline V gives CDR1 SGHRS, CDR2 YFSETQ. Here the CDR3 reads CASSQTVTDTQYF. DNA for the CDR3: TGCGCCAGCAGCCAGACAGTCACAGATACGCAGTATTTT.

The chain joins TRBV6-6 to TRBJ2-7, with a tentative D call TRBD1 (5 bases). V lost 3 bases and J 0 bases, leaving 9 bases between the germline ends. CDR1 and CDR2 (germline): MNHNY, SVGAGI (reference sequence). The CDR3 totals 14 residues. For the CDR3, the DNA is TGTGCCAGCAGTTATCAGGGAAGCTCCTACGAGCAGTACTTC. Protein product: CASSYQGSSYEQYF.

The V call is TRBV4-3, the J call TRBJ1-5, with a possible D match to TRBD1 (6 bases). The V gene's germline CDR1 is LGHNA and CDR2 YSLEER. The V end was cut by 1 base, the J end by 5 bases, with 9 bases between. CDR3 length: 14 residues. Here the CDR3 DNA reads TGCGCCAGCAGCCAAGTGGCAGGGGATCAGCCCCAGCATTTT. Translating gives CASSQVAGDQPQHF.

The chain employs TRBV19 and TRBJ2-2; TRBD2 matches at 10 bases. Germline V gene lookup returns CDR1 LNHDA and CDR2 SQIVND (reference sequence). Unmatched junction bases numbered 7, after V lost 7 bases and J lost 5 bases. The CDR3 totals 15 residues. The CDR3 protein is CASTSGGARTGELFF. The CDR3 bases are TGTGCCAGTACCAGCGGGGGGGCAAGGACCGGGGAGCTGTTTTTT.

J is TRBJ1-6 and V is TRBV5-6; no firm D call. Looked up from germline, CDR1 is SGHDT and CDR2 is YYEEEE. V shed 4 bases and J shed 10 bases, with 15 bases lying between them. The CDR3 contains 14 residues. The CDR3 spells CASSPKRVGSPLHF. The CDR3 DNA reads as TGTGCCAGCAGCCCAAAAAGGGTAGGATCACCCCTCCACTTT.

This clone appeared a single time. V gene TRBV5-1 combines with J gene TRBJ1-1; possible D gene TRBD1, 6 bases. V was cut by 4 bases and J by 2 bases, with 9 bases left in between. The germline gives CDR1 SGHRS, CDR2 YFSETQ. The CDR3 contains 13 residues. Here the CDR3 reads CASSPDSNTEAFF. The DNA for the CDR3 is TGCGCCAGCAGCCCGGACAGCAACACTGAAGCTTTCTTT.

In this sample, this clone turned up once. V gene TRBV18 combines with J gene TRBJ2-7, with D hard to call. The V gene lost 3 bases and the J gene lost 0 bases, with 9 bases spanning the gap. The CDR3 covers 14 residues. Germline loops: CDR1 KGHSH, CDR2 LQKENI. For the CDR3, the DNA is TGTGCCAGCTCACCGACGAAGGGCTCCTACGAGCAGTACTTC. Protein product: CASSPTKGSYEQYF. Complete variable domain (other parts from reference TRBV18 and TRBJ2-7): NAGVMQNPRHLVRRRGQEARLRCSPMKGHSHVYWYRQLPEEGLKFMVYLQKENIIDESGMPKERFSAEFPKEGPSILRIQQVVRGDSAAYFCASSPTKGSYEQYFGPGTRLTVT.

The chain is built from TRBV4-2 and TRBJ2-7; D not resolved. The CDR3 is 15 residues long. CDR1 is LGHNA, CDR2 YNFKEQ, per germline. Trimming removed 0 bases at V and 3 bases at J, with 12 bases between. CDR3 residues: CASSQDQFGYYEQYF. The DNA of the CDR3 is TGTGCCAGCAGCCAAGATCAGTTCGGTTACTACGAGCAGTACTTC.

The V call is TRBV25-1, the J call TRBJ2-3; TRBD1 is a possible D gene (5 bases). This CDR3 comprises 15 residues. Per germline, CDR1 MGHDK and CDR2 SYGVNS. Trimming shortened V by 5 bases and J by 0 bases, and 12 bases separated the two germline ends. The CDR3 sequence is CASSSDRASTDTQYF. The CDR3 DNA sequence: TGTGCCAGCAGTTCCGACAGAGCTAGCACAGATACGCAGTATTTT.

In DNA form, the CDR3 reads TGTGCCAGTAAGTCGGGGGCCTACGAGCAGTACTTC. It codes for CASKSGAYEQYF. The chain carries TRBV19 and TRBJ2-7; possible D gene TRBD2, 6 bases. Germline-derived CDR1 and CDR2 are LNHDA and SQIVND (reference sequence). The CDR3 length is 12 residues. V dropped 7 bases and J dropped 2 bases, with 9 bases sitting between them.

The gene calls are TRBV29-1 and TRBJ1-2; 9 bases map to TRBD1. The CDR3 runs 15 residues. Per germline, CDR1 SQVTM and CDR2 ANQGSEA. Losses at the gene ends were 6 bases for V and 3 bases for J; bases not matched to a gene: 11. The CDR3 sequence is CSVGRRTGDDYGYTF. CDR3 in DNA: TGCAGCGTGGGGCGACGGACAGGGGATGACTATGGCTACACCTTC.

This clone turned up a few times. V usage is TRBV19 and J usage is TRBJ1-5; no firm D call. Germline CDR1 LNHDA, CDR2 SQIVND (reference sequence). V shed 6 bases and J shed 7 bases, with 19 bases lying between them. The CDR3 covers 15 residues. The CDR3 DNA follows: TGTGCCAGTAGCACGACGGCACGCGAACAGCAGCCCCAGCATTTT. Protein sequence: CASSTTAREQQPQHF.

The chain joins TRBV28 to TRBJ2-7; TRBD1 matches at 8 bases. Per the germline V gene, CDR1 is MDHEN and CDR2 is SYDVKM. The CDR3 spans 14 residues. V shed 7 bases and J 4 bases; nucleotides not matched to a gene: 9. The CDR3 bases are TGTGCCAGCACCCAGACAGGGGACGCTTACGAGCAGTACTTC. This translates into CASTQTGDAYEQYF.

This clone was seen more than once but under ten times. The J gene is TRBJ2-2, the V gene TRBV2, with 7 bases identical to TRBD2. J gave up 1 base and V 7 bases, and 0 bases lay outside the gene matches. CDR3 length equals 13 residues. Looked up from germline, CDR1 is SNHLY and CDR2 is FYNNEI. CDR3 coding DNA: TGTGCCAGCAAGCGGGAGAACACCGGGGAGCTGTTTTTT. Translated, it gives CASKRENTGELFF.

In this sample, this clone turned up a few times. This rearrangement joins TRBV5-1 to TRBJ2-5; TRBD2 agrees at 9 bases. The trim removed 4 bases at V and 3 bases at J, leaving 10 bases unmatched. The CDR3 covers 16 residues. The germline V gene has CDR1 SGHRS and CDR2 YFSETQ. The CDR3 DNA follows: TGCGCCAGCAGCCCCTTGGGCGGGGGGGAAGAAGAGACCCAGTACTTC. This translates into CASSPLGGGEEETQYF.

This clone came up a few times. CDR3 DNA sequence: TGTGCCAGCAGCATTAGCGGGAGGCACTCCTACGAGCAGTACTTC. This gives the protein CASSISGRHSYEQYF. The gene calls are TRBV27 and TRBJ2-7; 10 bases agree with TRBD2. V shed 6 bases and J 0 bases; nucleotides not matched to a gene: 5. This CDR3 region has 15 residues. Per germline, CDR1 MNHEY and CDR2 SMNVEV (reference sequence).

The rearrangement joins TRBV7-2 to TRBJ2-7, with 9 nucleotides matching TRBD2. Germline values: CDR1 SGHTA, CDR2 FQGNSA. The CDR3 has 17 residues. V gave up 2 bases and J gave up 2 bases; unmatched junction bases: 10. CDR3 in DNA: TGTGCCAGCAGCTTACAATCTCTGACTAGCGGCCCCTACGAGCAGTACTTC. Protein: CASSLQSLTSGPYEQYF.

The chain has TRBV6-6 and TRBJ2-4; TRBD2 aligns across 10 bases. Germline V gene sequence: CDR1 MNHNY, CDR2 SVGAGI (reference sequence). There are 15 residues in the CDR3. V lost 6 bases, J lost 11 bases, and 13 bases stayed unmatched. The CDR3 region is CASSRGGGLAGVQYF. DNA for the CDR3: TGTGCCAGCAGCCGTGGGGGTGGGCTAGCGGGGGTTCAGTACTTC.

The chain recombines TRBV18 with TRBJ2-3; 16 positions agree with TRBD2. CDR3 length: 19 amino acids. With V trimmed by 4 bases and J by 4 bases, 11 bases remained unmatched. Germline CDR1 and CDR2: KGHSH and LQKENI. CDR3 residues: CASSLGTSGRAGRADTQYF. CDR3 sequence (DNA): TGTGCCAGCTCACTCGGGACTAGCGGGAGGGCCGGCCGGGCAGATACGCAGTATTTT.

The chain employs TRBV29-1 and TRBJ2-1; the match to TRBD2 covers 10 bases. CDR1 and CDR2 (germline): SQVTM, ANQGSEA. J was trimmed by 4 bases and V by 8 bases; bases with no gene match: 8. This CDR3 contains 14 residues. This CDR3 reads CSIGGSGRYNEQFF. The CDR3 DNA sequence: TGCAGCATAGGCGGTAGCGGGAGGTACAATGAGCAGTTCTTC.

This chain uses TRBV5-6 with TRBJ2-1; D not certain. Germline loops: CDR1 SGHDT, CDR2 YYEEEE. Trimming removed 4 bases from V and 13 bases from J, with 12 bases in between. This CDR3 has 11 amino acids. The CDR3 sequence is CASSLTSGQFF. For the CDR3, the DNA is TGTGCCAGCAGCCTTACATCGGGCCAGTTCTTC. The full variable domain, rest sourced from reference TRBV5-6 and TRBJ2-1, is DAGVTQSPTHLIKTRGQQVTLRCSPKSGHDTVSWYQQALGQGPQFIFQYYEEEERQRGNFPDRFSGHQFPNYSSELNVNALLLGDSALYLCASSLTSGQFFGPGTRLTVL.